These T cell receptor beta chains were read from a single sample in a study of cytomegalovirus exposure and HLA in healthy donors. The table came from immunoSEQ multiplex PCR; TCRdb's copy has only in-frame clones and leaves some out. Altogether some 130,000 clones are present, about 88% being singletons, with the ten largest covering 1.2%. Specimen: PBMCs. All receptors come from a woman in her late teens or twenties in good health and CMV-seronegative. Each CDR3 is given with its conserved first and last residue. A D gene is named only where the DNA matches it firmly. The size of a clone is reported for some rows only, either as once, few or many, or as a class for expanded clones.

cdr3_nt,cdr3_aa,d_call,v_call,j_call,clone_size
TGTGCCAGCTCCCGAAGGCGGGGCACTCTCCTCGGGTCCAATCAGCCCCAGCATTTT,CASSRRRGTLLGSNQPQHF,.,TRBV18,TRBJ1-5,.
TGTGCCAGCAGTTTAGGGAGGAGCACAGATACGCAGTATTTT,CASSLGRSTDTQYF,.,TRBV7-3,TRBJ2-3,.
TGTGCCAGCTCACCAGCGGACAGGGGTGAGCAGTACTTC,CASSPADRGEQYF,TRBD1,TRBV18,TRBJ2-7,.
TGTGCCAGCAGCTCCCAGGGACAGGGAAACCTCAATGAGCAGTTCTTC,CASSSQGQGNLNEQFF,TRBD1,TRBV11-2,TRBJ2-1,.
TGTGCCAGCACCAACTCCCTAAGCCCAAACACTGAAGCTTTCTTT,CASTNSLSPNTEAFF,.,TRBV7-9,TRBJ1-1,.
TGTGCCAGCAGCGAATCTCCCGGGACAGGGGACCTCTATGGCTACACCTTC,CASSESPGTGDLYGYTF,TRBD1,TRBV7-9,TRBJ1-2,.
TGTGCCAGCAGTGATAGCGGGGCCCTCACAGATACGCAGTATTTT,CASSDSGALTDTQYF,TRBD2,TRBV6-1,TRBJ2-3,.
TGTGCCAGCAGTAAGACTGATCGAAACTCCTATAATTCACCCCTCCACTTT,CASSKTDRNSYNSPLHF,.,TRBV7-8,TRBJ1-6,.
TGTGCCAGCTCTACGATCTTGAACACCGGGGAGCTGTTTTTT,CASSTILNTGELFF,.,TRBV6-4,TRBJ2-2,.
TGCGCCAGCAGCCAAGATCATGGTAGGGCCTCGGAGGATGAAGCTTTCTTT,CASSQDHGRASEDEAFF,.,TRBV4-1,TRBJ1-1,.
TGTGCCAGCAGGGAGGGTAACAGGGGAGTGGGTTCACCCCTCCACTTT,CASREGNRGVGSPLHF,TRBD1,TRBV13,TRBJ1-6,.
TGCAGCGTGCGAAGCTCTGGAAACACCATATATTTT,CSVRSSGNTIYF,.,TRBV29-1,TRBJ1-3,.
TGCGCCAGCAGCCAAATTGCAGGGTTGAACACTGAAGCTTTCTTT,CASSQIAGLNTEAFF,.,TRBV4-1,TRBJ1-1,.
TGTGCCATCAGTGGGAGCGGGGCTTACTATTCCTACGAGCAGTACTTC,CAISGSGAYYSYEQYF,TRBD2,TRBV10-3,TRBJ2-7,.
TGTGCCAGCAGCGCAAGAGAACCCCAGCAGGGGAATGGCTACACCTTC,CASSAREPQQGNGYTF,.,TRBV9,TRBJ1-2,.
TGTGCCAGCAGTACCCCCCGGTCCACTGAAGCTTTCTTT,CASSTPRSTEAFF,.,TRBV11-3,TRBJ1-1,once
TGTGCCAGTAGTATACTCCCGGGGATCCCCACAGATACGCAGTATTTT,CASSILPGIPTDTQYF,.,TRBV19,TRBJ2-3,.
TGTGCCAGCAGCTCCATCATGGCAGGGGGCTACGAGCAGTACTTC,CASSSIMAGGYEQYF,TRBD1,TRBV7-2,TRBJ2-7,.
TGTGCCAGCTGCGACAGGGAAGAGACCCAGTACTTC,CASCDREETQYF,TRBD1,TRBV6-5,TRBJ2-5,.
TGCGCCAGCAGCCAAGTAGGGGGTGTATCCTACGAGCAGTACTTC,CASSQVGGVSYEQYF,.,TRBV4-1,TRBJ2-7,.
TGTGCCAGCAGACGGACAGGGAGTAACTATGGCTACACCTTC,CASRRTGSNYGYTF,TRBD1,TRBV27,TRBJ1-2,.
TGCGCCAGCAGCTACGGGGACACCACAGATACGCAGTATTTT,CASSYGDTTDTQYF,.,TRBV5-1,TRBJ2-3,.
TGCAGCGTTGAGAGAAGCGGGGGGTTCAACGGGGAGCTGTTTTTT,CSVERSGGFNGELFF,TRBD2,TRBV29-1,TRBJ2-2,.
TGTGCCAGCAGGAAAGGGGCCCGGGAGCTGTTTTTT,CASRKGARELFF,.,TRBV14,TRBJ2-2,.
TGTGCCAGCAGGGGCGACTCCGGGACTTTTGCCTACGAGCAGTACTTC,CASRGDSGTFAYEQYF,.,TRBV7-9,TRBJ2-7,.
TGCGCCAGCAGTAACCAGGCTCTGAATTCACCCCTCCACTTT,CASSNQALNSPLHF,.,TRBV4-1,TRBJ1-6,.
TGTGCCAGCAGCTTACAGGGGGTGTATCAGCCCCAGCATTTT,CASSLQGVYQPQHF,TRBD1,TRBV7-9,TRBJ1-5,.
TGTGCCAGTAGTGTAGGACAGCTGAACACTGAAGCTTTCTTT,CASSVGQLNTEAFF,.,TRBV19,TRBJ1-1,.
TGTGCCATCAGTGAGTCTTGGCAGGGATCTGAAGCTTTCTTT,CAISESWQGSEAFF,.,TRBV10-3,TRBJ1-1,once
TGCAGCGTTGAAGCTGGGACTAGCGGGGGAGCCAGCACAGATACGCAGTATTTT,CSVEAGTSGGASTDTQYF,TRBD2,TRBV29-1,TRBJ2-3,.
TGTGCCAGTAGTTCCCCGGGACAGGGGGCCGAGACCCAGTACTTC,CASSSPGQGAETQYF,TRBD1,TRBV19,TRBJ2-5,.
TGCAGCGTTGGGTCGCAGGTCGACAGTGGAAACACCATATATTTT,CSVGSQVDSGNTIYF,.,TRBV29-1,TRBJ1-3,.
TGTGCCAGTAGGACAGGGGGCACCGGGGAGCTGTTTTTT,CASRTGGTGELFF,TRBD1,TRBV27,TRBJ2-2,.
TGCGCCAGCAGCTTGGGGCAGGGAATAGCTCAGCCCCAGCATTTT,CASSLGQGIAQPQHF,.,TRBV5-1,TRBJ1-5,.
TGCGCCAGCCGAACGAGGGTCACTGGTTCTGAAGCTTTCTTT,CASRTRVTGSEAFF,.,TRBV5-1,TRBJ1-1,.
TGCGCCAGCAGCCAAGAGCCGAGGGGGCGGACCAATGGGCCCCAGCATTTT,CASSQEPRGRTNGPQHF,TRBD1,TRBV4-1,TRBJ1-5,.
TGCGCCAGCAGCCAGGGACTGGCCCGTGAAGGAGAAAAACTGTTTTTT,CASSQGLAREGEKLFF,.,TRBV4-1,TRBJ1-4,many
TGTGCCAGCAGTGAATCAGATAGCAATCAGCCCCAGCATTTT,CASSESDSNQPQHF,.,TRBV6-1,TRBJ1-5,.
TGTGCCAGCAGCCCCCACTGGAATGAGCAGTTCTTC,CASSPHWNEQFF,.,TRBV14,TRBJ2-1,.
TGCGCCAGCAGCCAAGATTGGCGGTTGCGGGTGGGGGCAGGAGCTTTCTTT,CASSQDWRLRVGAGAFF,.,TRBV4-1,TRBJ1-1,.
TGCGCCAGCAGCCAAACTCGGGAAGTTGCAACTAATGAAAAACTGTTTTTT,CASSQTREVATNEKLFF,.,TRBV4-1,TRBJ1-4,.